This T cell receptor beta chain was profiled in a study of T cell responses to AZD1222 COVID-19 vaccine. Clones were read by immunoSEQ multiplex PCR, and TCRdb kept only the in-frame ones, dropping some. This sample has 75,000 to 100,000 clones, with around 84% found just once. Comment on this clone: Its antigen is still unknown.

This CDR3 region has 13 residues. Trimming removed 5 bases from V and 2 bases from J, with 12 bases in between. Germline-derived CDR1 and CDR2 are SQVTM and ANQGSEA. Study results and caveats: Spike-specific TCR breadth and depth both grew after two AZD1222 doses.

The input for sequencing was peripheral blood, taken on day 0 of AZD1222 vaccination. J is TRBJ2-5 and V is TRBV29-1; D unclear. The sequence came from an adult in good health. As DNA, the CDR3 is TGCAGCGTTTTATCACAGACACAAGAGACCCAGTACTTC. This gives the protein CSVLSQTQETQYF.